This T cell receptor beta chain was observed in a study of blood T cell repertoires in COVID-19. Study background: Italy, Spain and the United States were the sources of the convalescent and acute COVID-19 samples. In each case, the material was cDNA or gDNA derived from T cells, B-cell-depleted T cells, or PBMCs.

As processed by the authors: Nucleated cell number was recorded as an estimate derived from reference gene primer amplification. Generated by immunoSEQ multiplex PCR, the TCRdb table keeps only in-frame clones and is missing some. V, J and clone size derive from that table, while D and trimming were established from the DNA sequence. The sample includes 100,000 to 120,000 clones, roughly 82% of them seen just once. CDR3 length equals 15 residues. With 2 bases removed from V and 4 bases from J, the gap between germline ends came to 12 bases. The germline V gene has CDR1 KGHSH and CDR2 LQKENI. Sequencing was performed on peripheral blood. The sequence was collected from a woman in her fifties or sixties with acute or convalescent COVID-19. The chain employs TRBV18 and TRBJ2-1; no reliable D call. CDR3 nucleotides: TGTGCCAGCTCACCAGCCGGGTACGGGTACAATGAGCAGTTCTTC. Its translation: CASSPAGYGYNEQFF.